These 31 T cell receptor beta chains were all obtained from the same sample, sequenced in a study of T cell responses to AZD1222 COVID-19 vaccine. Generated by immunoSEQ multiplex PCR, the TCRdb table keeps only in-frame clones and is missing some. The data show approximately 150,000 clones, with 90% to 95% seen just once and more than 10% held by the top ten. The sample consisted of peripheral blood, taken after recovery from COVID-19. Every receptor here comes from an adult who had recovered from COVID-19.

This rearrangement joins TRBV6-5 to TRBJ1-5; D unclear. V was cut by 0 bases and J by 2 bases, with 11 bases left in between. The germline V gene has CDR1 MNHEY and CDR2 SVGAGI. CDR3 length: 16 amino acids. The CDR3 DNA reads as TGTGCCAGCAGTTACTCGAAGGGCGGAGGCAATCAGCCCCAGCATTTT. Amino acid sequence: CASSYSKGGGNQPQHF.

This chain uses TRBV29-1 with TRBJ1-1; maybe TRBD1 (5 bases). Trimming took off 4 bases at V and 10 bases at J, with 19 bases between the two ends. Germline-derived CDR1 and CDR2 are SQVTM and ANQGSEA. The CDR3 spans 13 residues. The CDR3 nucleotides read TGCAGCGTTGTTCGACGGGGCATTCTCGGAGCTTTCTTT. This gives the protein CSVVRRGILGAFF.

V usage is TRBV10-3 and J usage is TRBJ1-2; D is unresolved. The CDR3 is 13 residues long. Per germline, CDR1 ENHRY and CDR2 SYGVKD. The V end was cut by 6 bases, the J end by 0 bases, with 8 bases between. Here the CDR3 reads CAISPEPNYGYTF. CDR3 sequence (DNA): TGTGCCATCAGCCCGGAGCCTAACTATGGCTACACCTTC.

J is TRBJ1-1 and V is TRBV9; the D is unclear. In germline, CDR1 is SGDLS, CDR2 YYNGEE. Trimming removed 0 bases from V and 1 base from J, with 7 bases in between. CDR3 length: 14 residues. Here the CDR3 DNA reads TGTGCCAGCAGCGTAGGCGGCAAGAACACTGAAGCTTTCTTT. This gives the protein CASSVGGKNTEAFF.

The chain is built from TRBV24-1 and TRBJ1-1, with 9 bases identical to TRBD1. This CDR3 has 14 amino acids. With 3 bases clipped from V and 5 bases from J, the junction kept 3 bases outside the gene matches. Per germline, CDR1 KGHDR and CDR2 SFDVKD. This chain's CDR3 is CATSDRDRETEAFF. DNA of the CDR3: TGTGCCACCAGTGATAGGGACAGGGAGACTGAAGCTTTCTTT.

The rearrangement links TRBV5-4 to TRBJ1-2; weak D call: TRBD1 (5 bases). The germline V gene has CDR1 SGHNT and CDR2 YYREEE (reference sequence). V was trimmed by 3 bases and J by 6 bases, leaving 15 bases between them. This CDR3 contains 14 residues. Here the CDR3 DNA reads TGTGCCAGCAGCTCCTCAGGGCGGGTGGATGGCTACACCTTC. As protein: CASSSSGRVDGYTF.

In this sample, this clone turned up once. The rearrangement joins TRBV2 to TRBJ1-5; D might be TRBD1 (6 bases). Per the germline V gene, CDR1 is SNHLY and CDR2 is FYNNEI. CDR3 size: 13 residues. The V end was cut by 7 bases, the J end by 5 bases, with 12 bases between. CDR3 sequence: CASNREVDQPQHF. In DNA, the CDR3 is TGTGCCAGCAACAGGGAGGTGGATCAGCCCCAGCATTTT.

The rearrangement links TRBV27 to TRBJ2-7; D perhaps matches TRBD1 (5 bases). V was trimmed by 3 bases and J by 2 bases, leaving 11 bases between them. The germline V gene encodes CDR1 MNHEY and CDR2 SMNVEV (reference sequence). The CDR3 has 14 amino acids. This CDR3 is CASSFDRPPYEQYF. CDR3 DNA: TGTGCCAGCAGTTTTGACAGACCCCCCTACGAGCAGTACTTC.

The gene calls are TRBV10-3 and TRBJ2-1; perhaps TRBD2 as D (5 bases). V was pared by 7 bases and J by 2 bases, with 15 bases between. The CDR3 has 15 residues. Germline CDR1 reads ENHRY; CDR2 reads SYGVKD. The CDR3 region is CAIIAALDAYNEQFF. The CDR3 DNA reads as TGTGCCATCATCGCGGCACTAGACGCCTACAATGAGCAGTTCTTC.

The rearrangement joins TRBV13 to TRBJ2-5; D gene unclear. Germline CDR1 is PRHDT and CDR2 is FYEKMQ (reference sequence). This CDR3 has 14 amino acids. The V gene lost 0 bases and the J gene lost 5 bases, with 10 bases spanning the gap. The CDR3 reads CASSLGLRRETQYF. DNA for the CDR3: TGTGCCAGCAGCTTAGGGCTACGAAGGGAGACCCAGTACTTC.

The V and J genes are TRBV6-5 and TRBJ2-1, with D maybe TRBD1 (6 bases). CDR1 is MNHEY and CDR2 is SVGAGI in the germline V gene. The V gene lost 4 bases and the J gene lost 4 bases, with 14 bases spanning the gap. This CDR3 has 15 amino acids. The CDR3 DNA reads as TGTGCCAGCAGTTCCCACGGACAGAGTTACAATGAGCAGTTCTTC. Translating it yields CASSSHGQSYNEQFF.

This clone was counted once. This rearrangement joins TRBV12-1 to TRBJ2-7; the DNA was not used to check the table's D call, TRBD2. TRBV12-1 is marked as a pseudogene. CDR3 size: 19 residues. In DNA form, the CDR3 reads TGTGCCAGCAGCTTTGTTGGACCCGGACTAGCGGGAGGCTCCTACGAGCAGTACTTC. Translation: CASSFVGPGLAGGSYEQYF.

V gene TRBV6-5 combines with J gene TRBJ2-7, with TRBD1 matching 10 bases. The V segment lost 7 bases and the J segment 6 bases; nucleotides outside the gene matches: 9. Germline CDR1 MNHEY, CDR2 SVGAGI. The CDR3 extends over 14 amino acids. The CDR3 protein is CASNPGTGVSEQYF. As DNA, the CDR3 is TGTGCCAGCAACCCCGGGACAGGGGTTTCCGAGCAGTACTTC.

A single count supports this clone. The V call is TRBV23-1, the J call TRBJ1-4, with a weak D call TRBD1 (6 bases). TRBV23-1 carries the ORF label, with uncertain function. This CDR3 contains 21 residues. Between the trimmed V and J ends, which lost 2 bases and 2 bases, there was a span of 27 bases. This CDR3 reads CASSQGGPVTGFLATNEKLFF. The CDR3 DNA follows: TGCGCCAGCAGTCAAGGGGGTCCTGTAACAGGGTTTTTAGCGACTAATGAAAAACTGTTTTTT.

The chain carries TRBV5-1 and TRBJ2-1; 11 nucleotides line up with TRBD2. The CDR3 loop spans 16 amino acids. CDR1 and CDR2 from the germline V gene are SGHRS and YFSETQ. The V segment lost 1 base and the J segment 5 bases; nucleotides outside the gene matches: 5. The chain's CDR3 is CASSLPGLAGNNEQFF. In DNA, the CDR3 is TGCGCCAGCAGCTTGCCCGGACTAGCGGGCAACAATGAGCAGTTCTTC.

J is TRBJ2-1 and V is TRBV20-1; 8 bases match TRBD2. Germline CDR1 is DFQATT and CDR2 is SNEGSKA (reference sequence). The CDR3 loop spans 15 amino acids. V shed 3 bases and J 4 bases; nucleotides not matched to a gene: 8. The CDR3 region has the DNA TGCAGTGCTAGTTTCAGCGGGAGTCTGTACAATGAGCAGTTCTTC. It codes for CSASFSGSLYNEQFF.

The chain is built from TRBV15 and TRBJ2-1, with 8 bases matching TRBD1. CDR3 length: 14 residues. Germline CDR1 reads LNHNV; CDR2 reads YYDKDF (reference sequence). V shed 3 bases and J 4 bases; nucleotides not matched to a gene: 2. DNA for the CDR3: TGTGCCACCAGCAGGGGACAGGAATACAATGAGCAGTTCTTC. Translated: CATSRGQEYNEQFF.

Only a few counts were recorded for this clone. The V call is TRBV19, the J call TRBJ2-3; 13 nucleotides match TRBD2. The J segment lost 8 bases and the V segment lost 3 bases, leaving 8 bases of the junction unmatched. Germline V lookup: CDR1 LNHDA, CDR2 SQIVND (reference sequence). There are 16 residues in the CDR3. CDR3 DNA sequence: TGTGCCAGTAGTATGTGGACTAGCGGGAGCGGGGGTACGCAGTATTTT. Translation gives CASSMWTSGSGGTQYF.

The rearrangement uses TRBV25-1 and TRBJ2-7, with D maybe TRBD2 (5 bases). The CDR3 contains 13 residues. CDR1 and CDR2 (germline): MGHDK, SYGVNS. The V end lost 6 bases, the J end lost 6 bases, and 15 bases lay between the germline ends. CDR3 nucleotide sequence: TGTGCCAGCAGCCGCTTACTAGAAAGCGAGCAGTACTTC. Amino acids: CASSRLLESEQYF.

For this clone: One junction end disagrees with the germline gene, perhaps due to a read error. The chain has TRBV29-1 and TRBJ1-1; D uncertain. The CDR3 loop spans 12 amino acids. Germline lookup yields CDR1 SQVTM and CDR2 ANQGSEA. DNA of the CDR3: TGCAGCGTCGAAGGACCCGGCTCTGAAGCTTTCTTT. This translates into CSVEGPGSEAFF. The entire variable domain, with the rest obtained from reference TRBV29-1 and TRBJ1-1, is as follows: SAVISQKPSRDICQRGTSLTIQCQVDSQVTMMFWYRQQPGQSLTLIATANQGSEATYESGFVIDKFPISRPNLTFSTLTVSNMSPEDSSIYLCSVEGPGSEAFFGQGTRLTVV.

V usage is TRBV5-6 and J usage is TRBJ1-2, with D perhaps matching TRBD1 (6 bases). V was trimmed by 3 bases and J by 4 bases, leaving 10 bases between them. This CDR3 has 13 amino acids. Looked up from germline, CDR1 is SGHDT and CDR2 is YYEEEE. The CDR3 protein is CASSSQGFYGYTF. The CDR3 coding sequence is TGTGCCAGCAGCTCACAGGGATTCTATGGCTACACCTTC.

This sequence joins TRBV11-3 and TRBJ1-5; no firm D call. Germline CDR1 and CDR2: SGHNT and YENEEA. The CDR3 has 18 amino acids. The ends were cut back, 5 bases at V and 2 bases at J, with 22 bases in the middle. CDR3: CASSLAGAGNIGNQPQHF. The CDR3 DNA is TGTGCCAGCAGCCTTGCGGGTGCTGGAAATATTGGCAATCAGCCCCAGCATTTT.

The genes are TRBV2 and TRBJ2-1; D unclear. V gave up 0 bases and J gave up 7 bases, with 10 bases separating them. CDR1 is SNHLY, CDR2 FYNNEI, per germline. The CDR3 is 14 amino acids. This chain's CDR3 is CASSEAGRFNEQFF. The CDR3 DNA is TGTGCCAGCAGTGAAGCGGGAAGGTTTAATGAGCAGTTCTTC.

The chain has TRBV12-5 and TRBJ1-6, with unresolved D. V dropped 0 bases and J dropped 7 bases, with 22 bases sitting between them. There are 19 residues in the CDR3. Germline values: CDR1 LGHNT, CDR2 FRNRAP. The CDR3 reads CASGLVPPPEGGSNSPLHF. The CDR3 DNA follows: TGTGCTAGTGGTTTGGTACCCCCCCCCGAAGGAGGATCGAATTCACCCCTCCACTTT.

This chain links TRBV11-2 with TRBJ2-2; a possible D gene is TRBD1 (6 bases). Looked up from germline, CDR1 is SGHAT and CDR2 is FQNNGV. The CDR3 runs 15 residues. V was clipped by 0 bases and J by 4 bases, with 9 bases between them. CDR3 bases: TGTGCCAGCAGCTTAGAGGGGGCGCGCACCGGGGAGCTGTTTTTT. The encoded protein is CASSLEGARTGELFF. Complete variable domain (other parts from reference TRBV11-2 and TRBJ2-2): EAGVAQSPRYKIIEKRQSVAFWCNPISGHATLYWYQQILGQGPKLLIQFQNNGVVDDSQLPKDRFSAERLKGVDSTLKIQPAKLEDSAVYLCASSLEGARTGELFFGEGSRLTVL.

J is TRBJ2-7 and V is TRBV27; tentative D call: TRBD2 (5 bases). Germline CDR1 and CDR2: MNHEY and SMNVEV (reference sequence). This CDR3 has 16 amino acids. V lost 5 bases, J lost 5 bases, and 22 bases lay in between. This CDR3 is CASSEMDWAGVDEQYF. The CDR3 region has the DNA TGTGCCAGCAGTGAAATGGACTGGGCAGGCGTGGACGAGCAGTACTTC.

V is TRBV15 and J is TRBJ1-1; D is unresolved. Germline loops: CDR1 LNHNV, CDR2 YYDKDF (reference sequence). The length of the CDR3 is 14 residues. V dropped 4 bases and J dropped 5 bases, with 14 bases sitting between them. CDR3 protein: CATSIPQEGTEAFF. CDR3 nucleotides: TGTGCCACCAGCATACCCCAGGAGGGAACTGAAGCTTTCTTT.

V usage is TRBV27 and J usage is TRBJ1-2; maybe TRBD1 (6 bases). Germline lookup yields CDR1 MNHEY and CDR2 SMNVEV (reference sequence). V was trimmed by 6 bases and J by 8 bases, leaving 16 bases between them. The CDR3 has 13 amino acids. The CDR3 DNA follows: TGTGCCAGCAGCCCACGGGGGCCAGGGGGCTACACCTTC. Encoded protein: CASSPRGPGGYTF.

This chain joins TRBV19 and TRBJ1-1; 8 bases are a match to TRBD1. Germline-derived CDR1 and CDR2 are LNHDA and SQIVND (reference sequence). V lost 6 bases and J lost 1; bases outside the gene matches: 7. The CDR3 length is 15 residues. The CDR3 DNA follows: TGTGCCAGTAGGCCGGACAGGGAAAGGAACACTGAAGCTTTCTTT. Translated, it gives CASRPDRERNTEAFF. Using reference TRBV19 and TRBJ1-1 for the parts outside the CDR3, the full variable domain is DGGITQSPKYLFRKEGQNVTLSCEQNLNHDAMYWYRQDPGQGLRLIYYSQIVNDFQKGDIAEGYSVSREKKESFPLTVTSAQKNPTAFYLCASRPDRERNTEAFFGQGTRLTVV.

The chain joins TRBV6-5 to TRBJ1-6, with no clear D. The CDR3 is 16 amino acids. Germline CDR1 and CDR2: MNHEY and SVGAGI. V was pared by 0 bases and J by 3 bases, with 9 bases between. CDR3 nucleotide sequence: TGTGCCAGCAGTTACTCGGTCAGACTCTATAATTCACCCCTCCACTTT. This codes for CASSYSVRLYNSPLHF.

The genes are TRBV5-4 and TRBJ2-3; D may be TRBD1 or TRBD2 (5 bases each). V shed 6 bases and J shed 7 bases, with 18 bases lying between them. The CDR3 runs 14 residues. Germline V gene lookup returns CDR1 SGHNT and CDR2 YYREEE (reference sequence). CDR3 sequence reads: CASTAGTEANTQYF. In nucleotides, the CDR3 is TGTGCCAGCACCGCCGGGACCGAGGCGAATACGCAGTATTTT. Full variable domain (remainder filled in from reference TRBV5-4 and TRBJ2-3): ETGVTQSPTHLIKTRGQQVTLRCSSQSGHNTVSWYQQALGQGPQFIFQYYREEENGRGNFPPRFSGLQFPNYSSELNVNALELDDSALYLCASTAGTEANTQYFGPGTRLTVL.